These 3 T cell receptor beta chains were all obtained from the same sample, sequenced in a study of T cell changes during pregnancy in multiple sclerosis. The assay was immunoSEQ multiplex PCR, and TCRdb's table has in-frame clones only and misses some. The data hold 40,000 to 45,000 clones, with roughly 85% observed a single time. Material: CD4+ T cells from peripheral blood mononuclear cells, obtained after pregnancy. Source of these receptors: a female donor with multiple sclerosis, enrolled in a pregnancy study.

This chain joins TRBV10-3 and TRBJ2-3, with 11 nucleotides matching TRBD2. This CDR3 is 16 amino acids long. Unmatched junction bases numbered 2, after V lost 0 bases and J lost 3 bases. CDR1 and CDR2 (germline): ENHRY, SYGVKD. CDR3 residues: CAISESASGGTDTQYF. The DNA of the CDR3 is TGTGCCATCAGTGAGTCGGCTAGCGGGGGGACAGATACGCAGTATTTT.

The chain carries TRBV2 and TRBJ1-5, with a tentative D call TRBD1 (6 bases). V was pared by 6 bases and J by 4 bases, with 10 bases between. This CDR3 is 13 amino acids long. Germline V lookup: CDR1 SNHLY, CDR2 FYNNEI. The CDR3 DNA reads TGTGCCAGCAGGGACAGCCCTAATCAGCCCCAGCATTTT. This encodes CASRDSPNQPQHF. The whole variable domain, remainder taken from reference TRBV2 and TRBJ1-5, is EPEVTQTPSHQVTQMGQEVILRCVPISNHLYFYWYRQILGQKVEFLVSFYNNEISEKSEIFDDQFSVERPDGSNFTLKIRSTKLEDSAMYFCASRDSPNQPQHFGDGTRLSIL.

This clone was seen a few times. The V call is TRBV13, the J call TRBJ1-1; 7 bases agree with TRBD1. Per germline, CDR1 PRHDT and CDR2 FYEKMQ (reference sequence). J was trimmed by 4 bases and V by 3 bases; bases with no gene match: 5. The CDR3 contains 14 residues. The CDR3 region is CASSLAGGSTEAFF. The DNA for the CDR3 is TGTGCCAGCAGCTTGGCAGGGGGAAGCACTGAAGCTTTCTTT. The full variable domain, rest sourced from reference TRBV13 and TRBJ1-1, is AAGVIQSPRHLIKEKRETATLKCYPIPRHDTVYWYQQGPGQDPQFLISFYEKMQSDKGSIPDRFSAQQFSDYHSELNMSSLELGDSALYFCASSLAGGSTEAFFGQGTRLTVV.